This TCR beta chain is drawn from a study of T cell responses to AZD1222 COVID-19 vaccine (dated by TCRdb to the early 2020s). In terms of the full investigation: A total of 233 trial participants underwent TCR sequencing, of whom 207 had received two doses of AZD1222 and around 25 had received two doses of the MenACWY control vaccine. Trial participants were enrolled by age into subgroups of 18-55, 56-69 and 70-plus years, and around 150, 28 and 57 TCR-sequenced participants, respectively, were included in these subgroups. Points the paper makes about the study in general: The vaccine-associated CD4 TCRs covered the entire spike protein, and the dominant responses fell in regions 160-218 and 743-854. Conclusions about previously exposed vaccinees are limited, since just 6 or 7 AZD1222 recipients were seropositive for SARS-CoV-2 at baseline. A significant rise in spike-specific TCR breadth and depth was observed after two AZD1222 doses relative to day 0 and relative to MenACWY recipients. Reportedly, almost half of the unique spike-specific TCRs recognized epitopes lying outside the regions that are mutated in the B.1.351 and B.1.1.7 variants. Participants were mostly white British, with more females than males. The authors suggested clonal diversity may have been underestimated. Because no day 14 peak-response samples were available, the repertoires could be characterized only after the peak T cell response. In the small 56-69-year group, the increase in depth fell short of significance, most likely because of low power.

The CDR3 regions of human TCRbeta chains were analyzed by immunosequencing. As for the original processing: Repertoire TCRs were checked for matches against a reference library of SARS-CoV-2-specific TCRs that had been generated using the MIRA antigen-specificity platform. Breadth was defined as the fraction of unique TCRs that were SARS-CoV-2-associated. Depth was defined as the fraction of total T cells that were SARS-CoV-2-associated. Using the MIRA data, each spike-specific TCR was mapped to the spike region that the TCR reacts to and placed in a CD4 or CD8 class. Log10-transformed breadth and depth values were compared by one-way ANOVA with Sidak's multiple comparisons tests. Sourced from immuneACCESS, this table was stored by TCRdb with only in-frame sequences that have V and J called. A share of the clones is absent; for the studies checked, an unresolved V gene accounts for under half, and the remainder has no known explanation. V and J calls and clone size are those listed in that table; D and trimming were worked out from the DNA. The sample table contains fewer than 150,000 clones; only one count was recorded for over 85% of them. The ten largest account for approximately 6.8% of the sample.

As to this clone: No antigen is known for it. Per-base quality was not reported, and no clone a single base away is much larger than it.

The CDR3 has 14 amino acids, counting the end cysteine and phenylalanine. Kept here is only the CDR3 DNA, which spans 42 bases and is read in frame from base 1. CDR1 and CDR2 (LNHDA, SQIVND) derive from the germline V gene (reference sequence). The V end loses 3 bases and the J end loses 0 bases, and a stretch of 8 bases separates them. Explained via the paper, the time point label denotes: about 28 days (+/-7) after the second vaccine dose. Because spike-specific TCR depth and breadth did not differ between the two schedules, AZD1222 recipients who got a second dose at roughly 4 weeks were pooled with those who got a second dose at roughly 12 weeks. Samples from vaccinated people were obtained from the UK trials COV001 and COV002, which included a single-blind randomized controlled phase 2/3 trial of AZD1222 (ChAdOx1 nCoV-19) in healthy adults. For TCRbeta chain sequencing, PBMC samples were collected from trial participants at day 0 and at day 28 after the second dose.

Here the sequenced sample was peripheral blood, taken 28 days after the second AZD1222 dose. The TCR sequence derives from an adult who received the AZD1222 COVID-19 vaccine. The chain is made from TRBV19 and TRBJ1-2; too little of a D gene remains to name it. The bases read TGTGCCAGTAGTATCCAGGCGGCTAACTATGGCTACACCTTC. It translates to CASSIQAANYGYTF.